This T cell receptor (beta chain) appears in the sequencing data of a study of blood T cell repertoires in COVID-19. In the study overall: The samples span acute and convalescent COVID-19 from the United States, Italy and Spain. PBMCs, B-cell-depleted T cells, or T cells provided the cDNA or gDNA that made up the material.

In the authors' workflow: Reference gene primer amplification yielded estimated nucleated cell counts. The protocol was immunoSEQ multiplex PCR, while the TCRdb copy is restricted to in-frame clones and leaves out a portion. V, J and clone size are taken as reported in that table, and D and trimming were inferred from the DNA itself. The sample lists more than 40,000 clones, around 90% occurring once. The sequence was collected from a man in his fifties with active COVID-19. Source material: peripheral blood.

Written as DNA, the CDR3 is TGTGCCAGCAGTCTCACAGCATATAGCAATCAGCCCCAGCATTTT. It codes for CASSLTAYSNQPQHF. The V call is TRBV27, the J call TRBJ1-5; no definite D call. Trimming took off 5 bases at V and 0 bases at J, with 11 bases between the two ends. This CDR3 region has 15 residues. Germline V gene sequence: CDR1 MNHEY, CDR2 SMNVEV (reference sequence).